The rows below give T cell receptor beta chains drawn from one sample of a study of T cell responses to AZD1222 COVID-19 vaccine. The data were produced by immunoSEQ multiplex PCR, yet TCRdb's version contains in-frame clones alone and is incomplete. The sample lists about 130,000 clones; 80% to 95% were seen once. The sample in question was peripheral blood, obtained 28 days after the second AZD1222 dose. The source is an adult who received the AZD1222 COVID-19 vaccine. The CDR3 runs from the conserved cysteine through the conserved F or W. D genes are given only for firm matches. Clone size appears in some rows only: once, few, many, or a class for an expanded clone.

abundance: .; d_gene: TRBD1; len: 15; v_gene: TRBV6-4; CDR3aa: CASSPTRTGNSPLHF
abundance: .; d_gene: .; len: 13; v_gene: TRBV7-2; CDR3aa: CASSTGLAQPQHF
abundance: once; d_gene: .; len: 12; v_gene: TRBV28; CDR3aa: CASSLGYNEQFF
abundance: .; d_gene: .; len: 14; v_gene: TRBV7-9; CDR3aa: CASSPLTGGEKLFF
abundance: .; d_gene: .; len: 14; v_gene: TRBV11-3; CDR3aa: CASSLEGAGSPLHF
abundance: .; d_gene: .; len: 14; v_gene: TRBV28; CDR3aa: CASSFGQASYEQYF
abundance: once; d_gene: TRBD2; len: 15; v_gene: TRBV5-6; CDR3aa: CASSLGGGRTDTQYF
abundance: once; d_gene: TRBD1; len: 14; v_gene: TRBV7-2; CDR3aa: CASSSGTGSYEQYF
abundance: once; d_gene: .; len: 12; v_gene: TRBV6-1; CDR3aa: CASSDHKGEQYF
abundance: .; d_gene: .; len: 17; v_gene: TRBV4-2; CDR3aa: CASSQDERGQSGNTIYF
abundance: .; d_gene: .; len: 12; v_gene: TRBV11-2; CDR3aa: CASLRGGGEQFF
abundance: .; d_gene: .; len: 16; v_gene: TRBV5-1; CDR3aa: CASSLGADGSGNTIYF
abundance: .; d_gene: .; len: 15; v_gene: TRBV5-1; CDR3aa: CASSIIRSREETQYF
abundance: .; d_gene: .; len: 14; v_gene: TRBV2; CDR3aa: CASSPWRANNEQFF
abundance: .; d_gene: .; len: 15; v_gene: TRBV7-2; CDR3aa: CASSGTQNSYNEQFF
abundance: .; d_gene: .; len: 15; v_gene: TRBV5-4; CDR3aa: CASSLPATAGTEAFF
abundance: .; d_gene: .; len: 13; v_gene: TRBV14; CDR3aa: CASSSSLMETQYF
abundance: .; d_gene: .; len: 14; v_gene: TRBV27; CDR3aa: CASSGKAVAGELFF
abundance: .; d_gene: .; len: 14; v_gene: TRBV5-6; CDR3aa: CASSLNGAGETQYF
abundance: .; d_gene: .; len: 12; v_gene: TRBV24-1; CDR3aa: CATSDSLYEQFF
abundance: .; d_gene: TRBD2; len: 18; v_gene: TRBV24-1; CDR3aa: CATSDPGTSGRAVETQYF
abundance: .; d_gene: TRBD2; len: 17; v_gene: TRBV30; CDR3aa: CAWIILHFGGGPYEQFF
abundance: .; d_gene: .; len: 15; v_gene: TRBV18; CDR3aa: CASSPLGVDSYEQYF
abundance: .; d_gene: .; len: 15; v_gene: TRBV15; CDR3aa: CATSRGAGSNTEAFF
abundance: .; d_gene: TRBD1; len: 15; v_gene: TRBV11-3; CDR3aa: CASSTRQGGNTEAFF
abundance: .; d_gene: TRBD1; len: 15; v_gene: TRBV19; CDR3aa: CASSSTGGVTGELFF
abundance: .; d_gene: TRBD1; len: 15; v_gene: TRBV27; CDR3aa: CASSLSGGQFTEAFF
abundance: .; d_gene: TRBD1; len: 14; v_gene: TRBV5-1; CDR3aa: CASSPGQGGTEAFF
abundance: .; d_gene: TRBD2; len: 17; v_gene: TRBV7-9; CDR3aa: CASSPTSGRAESYEQYF
abundance: once; d_gene: .; len: 14; v_gene: TRBV19; CDR3aa: CASRTGTQNTEAFF
abundance: .; d_gene: TRBD1; len: 14; v_gene: TRBV27; CDR3aa: CASSPTGRREKLFF
abundance: few; d_gene: .; len: 14; v_gene: TRBV4-2; CDR3aa: CASSPRGWGDGYTF
abundance: .; d_gene: .; len: 15; v_gene: TRBV23-1; CDR3aa: CASSQSQGLTGELFF
abundance: .; d_gene: .; len: 15; v_gene: TRBV18; CDR3aa: CASSPIGAGANVLTF
abundance: .; d_gene: .; len: 16; v_gene: TRBV7-2; CDR3aa: CASSLEGGGTSSEQYF
abundance: .; d_gene: .; len: 14; v_gene: TRBV4-2; CDR3aa: CASSPRGGAETQYF
abundance: .; d_gene: .; len: 11; v_gene: TRBV20-1; CDR3aa: CSARGPTEAFF
abundance: .; d_gene: .; len: 12; v_gene: TRBV30; CDR3aa: CAWSRLGYEQYF
abundance: once; d_gene: TRBD1; len: 14; v_gene: TRBV6-2/TRBV6-3; CDR3aa: CASSPTGEDQPQHF
abundance: .; d_gene: .; len: 15; v_gene: TRBV30; CDR3aa: CAWSGRTQGHSPLHF